This T cell receptor (beta chain) was found in a study of shared clonotypes between healthy human individuals. Sequenced by immunoSEQ multiplex PCR; TCRdb stores in-frame clones only, minus some. The table lists around 2.5 million clones, 80% to 95% of them singletons. This clone was detected once. Sequenced input: naive CD4+ T cells from PBMCs. The subset is: CD45RA+ positively selected. The sequence was collected from a man between 18 and 35 years old in good health. Some clones in this sample may be carry-over from other donors' samples.

The chain's CDR3 is CASSQTPDVSSYNEQFF. In nucleotides, the CDR3 is TGTGCCAGCAGCCAAACACCGGACGTGAGCTCCTACAATGAGCAGTTCTTC. The chain couples TRBV4-2 to TRBJ2-1; D remains unclear. This CDR3 spans 17 amino acids. From germline, CDR1 is LGHNA and CDR2 YNFKEQ. The ends were cut back, 2 bases at V and 0 bases at J, with 14 bases in the middle.